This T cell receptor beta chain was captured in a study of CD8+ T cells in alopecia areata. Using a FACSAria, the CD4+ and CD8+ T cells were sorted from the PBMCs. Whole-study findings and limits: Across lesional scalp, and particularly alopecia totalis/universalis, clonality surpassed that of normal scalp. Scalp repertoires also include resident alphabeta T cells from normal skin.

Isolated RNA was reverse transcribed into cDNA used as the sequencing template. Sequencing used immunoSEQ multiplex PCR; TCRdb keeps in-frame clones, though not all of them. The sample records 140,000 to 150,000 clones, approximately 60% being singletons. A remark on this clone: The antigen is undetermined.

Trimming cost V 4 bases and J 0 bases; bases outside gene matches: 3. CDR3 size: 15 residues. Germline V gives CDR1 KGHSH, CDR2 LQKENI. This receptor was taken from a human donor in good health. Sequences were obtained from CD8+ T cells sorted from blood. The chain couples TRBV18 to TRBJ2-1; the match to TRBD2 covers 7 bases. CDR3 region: CASSLAGNSYNEQFF. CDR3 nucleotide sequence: TGTGCCAGCTCACTAGCGGGCAACTCCTACAATGAGCAGTTCTTC.